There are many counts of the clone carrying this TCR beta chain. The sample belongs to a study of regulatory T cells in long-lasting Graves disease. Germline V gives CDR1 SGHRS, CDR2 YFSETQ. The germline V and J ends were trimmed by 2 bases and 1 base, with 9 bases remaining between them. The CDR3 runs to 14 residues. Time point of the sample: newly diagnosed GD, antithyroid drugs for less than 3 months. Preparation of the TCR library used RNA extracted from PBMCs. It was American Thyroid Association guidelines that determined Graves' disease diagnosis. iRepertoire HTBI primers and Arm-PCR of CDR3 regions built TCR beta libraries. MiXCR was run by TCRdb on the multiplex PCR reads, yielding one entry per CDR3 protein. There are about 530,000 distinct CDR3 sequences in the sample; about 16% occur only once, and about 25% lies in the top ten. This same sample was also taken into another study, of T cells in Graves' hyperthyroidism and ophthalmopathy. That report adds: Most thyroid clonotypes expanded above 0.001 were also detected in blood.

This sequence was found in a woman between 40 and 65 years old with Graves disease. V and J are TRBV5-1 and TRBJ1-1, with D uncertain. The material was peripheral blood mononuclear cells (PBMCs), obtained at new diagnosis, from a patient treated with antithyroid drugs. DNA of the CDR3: TGCGCCAGCAGCTTCGACGCCCGGAACACTGAAGCTTTCTTT. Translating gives CASSFDARNTEAFF.